Sequencing of this TCR beta chain was carried out in a study of PD-L1 blockade in urothelial cancer. This CDR3 is 15 amino acids long. Trimming shortened V by 8 bases and J by 6 bases, and 23 bases separated the two germline ends. Per germline, CDR1 MNHNY and CDR2 SVGAGI (reference sequence). Assay: immunoSEQ multiplex PCR; the TCRdb copy retains only in-frame clones and omits some. This table holds 30,000 to 40,000 clones, about four fifths found once. Noted time point: pretreatment peripheral blood. J is TRBJ2-7 and V is TRBV6-6; D perhaps matches TRBD1 (6 bases). The input for sequencing was PBMCs, taken around atezolizumab (anti-PD-L1) treatment. The receptor's source is a man in his fifties or sixties with urothelial cancer. DNA for the CDR3: TGTGCCAGCGGGAATCAGGGGTTGGGGTTATCCGAGCAGTACTTC. This gives the protein CASGNQGLGLSEQYF.